A selection of T cell receptor beta chains follows, all from one sample in a study of blood T cell repertoires in COVID-19. The method was immunoSEQ multiplex PCR; TCRdb's version includes in-frame clones alone and lacks a portion of them. Among roughly 250,000 clones listed, approximately 92% were seen once. Sequences were obtained from peripheral blood. The receptors were sampled from a person in their late teens or twenties with COVID-19, enrolled during active disease. The CDR3 runs from the conserved cysteine through the conserved F or W. D genes are given only for firm matches. Rows give clone size only sometimes, using once, few, many, or a class for an expanded clone.

j_call,clone_size,d_call,cdr3_length,v_call,cdr3_nt,cdr3_aa
TRBJ2-7,.,TRBD1,13,TRBV2,TGTGCCAGCAGGTCGGACAGGTTTTACGAGCAGTACTTC,CASRSDRFYEQYF
TRBJ2-2,few,TRBD2,13,TRBV4-1,TGCGCCAGCAGCCAAAAACTAGCGGGGGAGCTGTTTTTT,CASSQKLAGELFF
TRBJ2-1,.,TRBD2,17,TRBV20-1,TGCAGTGCTAGTGGCTTTGGGCGGGAGGGTAACTACAATGAGCAGTTCTTC,CSASGFGREGNYNEQFF
TRBJ2-2,.,.,16,TRBV4-1,TGCGCCAGCAGCCAAGAACCCTTAGCGTACACCGGGGAGCTGTTTTTT,CASSQEPLAYTGELFF
TRBJ2-1,few,.,15,TRBV5-1,TGCGCCAGCAGCTTGGTCGCGGGAACGTACAATGAGCAGTTCTTC,CASSLVAGTYNEQFF
TRBJ2-3,.,TRBD1,15,TRBV5-1,TGCGCCAGCAGCTCGACAGGGGGCAGCACAGATACGCAGTATTTT,CASSSTGGSTDTQYF
TRBJ2-2,.,.,15,TRBV11-2,TGTGCCAGCAGCCCCCGGGAGCCGAACACCGGGGAGCTGTTTTTT,CASSPREPNTGELFF
TRBJ1-1,.,TRBD1,14,TRBV6-5,TGTGCCAGCAGGCCGGACAGGGTTAACACTGAAGCTTTCTTT,CASRPDRVNTEAFF
TRBJ2-7,.,.,13,TRBV6-5,TGTGCCAGCAGCTCGTCAGCGCTCTACGAGCAGTACTTC,CASSSSALYEQYF
TRBJ2-1,once,.,17,TRBV5-3,TGTGCCAGAAGCACCCCTAAGGACAGTTATCGATACAATGAGCAGTTCTTC,CARSTPKDSYRYNEQFF
TRBJ1-4,.,.,14,TRBV7-9,TGTGCCAGCAGCGTGGGACAAAATAATGAAAAACTGTTTTTT,CASSVGQNNEKLFF
TRBJ1-2,.,TRBD1,14,TRBV24-1,TGTGCCACCAGTGACTCGGACAGGGTATATGGCTACACCTTC,CATSDSDRVYGYTF
TRBJ1-3,.,TRBD1,15,TRBV10-3,TGTGCCATCAGTGGGGGACAGCACTCTGGAAACACCATATATTTT,CAISGGQHSGNTIYF
TRBJ2-5,.,TRBD2,15,TRBV7-8,TGTGCCAGCAGTTCGGCTAGCGGGATCCGGGAGACCCAGTACTTC,CASSSASGIRETQYF
TRBJ2-7,.,.,13,TRBV7-9,TGTGCCAGCAACAAGACCCCAGGGAACGAGCAGTACTTC,CASNKTPGNEQYF
TRBJ1-2,.,TRBD1,14,TRBV4-1,TGCGCCAGCAGCCAGCCCAACAGGGGGGAAGGCTACACCTTC,CASSQPNRGEGYTF
TRBJ1-1,.,.,16,TRBV7-2,TGTGCCAGCAGCTTCTTGGCAGGGGCCGGTATTTTTGAAGCTTTCTTT,CASSFLAGAGIFEAFF
TRBJ2-7,.,.,14,TRBV24-1,TGTGCCACCAGTGACCCCGGGTCAACGGACGAGCAGTACTTC,CATSDPGSTDEQYF
TRBJ1-4,.,.,13,TRBV27,TGTGCCAGCCGAGGGGGAGGGTCCGAAAAACTGTTTTTT,CASRGGGSEKLFF
TRBJ2-7,.,.,13,TRBV7-9,TGTGCCAGCAGCTTAGTCTACGGTGCTGAGCAGTACTTC,CASSLVYGAEQYF
TRBJ2-1,.,TRBD2,20,TRBV4-1,TGCGCCAGCAGCCACCGGACTAGCGGGAGGTCGAGGTTGGGATACAATGAGCAGTTCTTC,CASSHRTSGRSRLGYNEQFF
TRBJ1-4,.,.,14,TRBV6-5,TGTGCCAGCAGTTTCGGAGGAACTAATGAAAAACTGTTTTTT,CASSFGGTNEKLFF
TRBJ2-1,.,TRBD1,15,TRBV18,TGTGCCAGCTCACCGGACAGGGGCTCCTACAATGAGCAGTTCTTC,CASSPDRGSYNEQFF
TRBJ2-7,.,.,13,TRBV4-3,TGCGCCAGCAGCCAAGGGGGAGGCTCTACGCAGTACTTC,CASSQGGGSTQYF
TRBJ2-7,.,.,14,TRBV6-2/TRBV6-3,TGTGCCAGCAGCGACCGGGACTTTCTATACGAGCAGTACTTC,CASSDRDFLYEQYF
TRBJ2-1,.,.,13,TRBV19,TGTGCCAGTAGTATGACTCCGCTCAGTGAGCAGTTCTTC,CASSMTPLSEQFF
TRBJ2-5,.,TRBD2,14,TRBV29-1,TGCAGCGTCCGACCGGGGACTAACCAAGAGACCCAGTACTTC,CSVRPGTNQETQYF
TRBJ1-6,.,.,13,TRBV2,TGTGCCAGCAGTGAGGGACAAAATTCACCCCTCCACTTT,CASSEGQNSPLHF
TRBJ2-2,.,.,16,TRBV18,TGTGCCAGCTCACCAGGTTTGAACACATACACCGGGGAGCTGTTTTTT,CASSPGLNTYTGELFF
TRBJ1-1,.,.,14,TRBV27,TGTGCCAGCAGTCCAGGAATAGAGGGCACTGAAGCTTTCTTT,CASSPGIEGTEAFF
TRBJ2-7,.,.,13,TRBV5-1,TGCGCCAGCAGTCCGGTTTTCAACTACGAGCAGTACTTC,CASSPVFNYEQYF
TRBJ2-7,.,.,15,TRBV24-1,TGTGCCACCAGTGGGGGGGGGCAGGCAGACTACGAGCAGTACTTC,CATSGGGQADYEQYF
TRBJ2-3,.,TRBD2,17,TRBV28,TGTGCCAGCAGTTTTGGGCATGGGGCGGGAGTCACAGATACGCAGTATTTT,CASSFGHGAGVTDTQYF
TRBJ1-5,.,.,13,TRBV6-5,TGTGCCAGCAGTTCACAGGGCGGGCAGCCCCAGCATTTT,CASSSQGGQPQHF
TRBJ1-1,.,.,13,TRBV3-1/TRBV3-2,TGTGCCAGCAGCCCAGGAGGGCGGACTGAAGCTTTCTTT,CASSPGGRTEAFF
TRBJ2-7,.,.,15,TRBV7-7,TGTGCCAGCAGCAAGGACAGTAAGAGGGCCTACGAGCAGTACTTC,CASSKDSKRAYEQYF
TRBJ2-7,.,.,15,TRBV3-1/TRBV3-2,TGTGCCAGCAGCCTAACCTCAGGGGTCCCCTACGAGCAGTACTTC,CASSLTSGVPYEQYF
TRBJ2-2,.,.,16,TRBV2,TGTGCCAGCAGTTTTGACAGGAGCACGAACACCGGGGAGCTGTTTTTT,CASSFDRSTNTGELFF
TRBJ2-1,.,TRBD2,15,TRBV19,TGTGCCAGTAGTATTTGGCTAGCGGGGGACAATGAGCAGTTCTTC,CASSIWLAGDNEQFF
TRBJ2-1,.,TRBD2,18,TRBV14,TGTGCCAGCAGCCAAGATCGGCTAGCGGGAGGGCCTTACAATGAGCAGTTCTTC,CASSQDRLAGGPYNEQFF
TRBJ2-7,.,.,15,TRBV11-2,TGTGCCAGCACCGCGAGCGGGTGGGAGGAATACGAGCAGTACTTC,CASTASGWEEYEQYF
TRBJ2-4,.,TRBD2,14,TRBV7-9,TGTGCCAGCAGCGGGGGACTAGCTGATTACATTCAGTACTTC,CASSGGLADYIQYF
TRBJ2-1,.,TRBD2,13,TRBV10-2,TGCGCCAGCAACGGCGGGAGGGGCAATGAGCAGTTCTTC,CASNGGRGNEQFF
TRBJ2-7,.,.,14,TRBV2,TGTGCCAGCAGTTTGCACCAGGGGACCTACGAGCAGTACTTC,CASSLHQGTYEQYF
TRBJ2-7,once,.,14,TRBV27,TGTGCCAGCAGTCCCCTGGGGGCGTTCTACGAGCAGTACTTC,CASSPLGAFYEQYF
TRBJ2-7,.,.,15,TRBV5-1,TGCGCCAGCAGCTTGGCCGACGGGGAAGTTTACGAGCAGTACTTC,CASSLADGEVYEQYF
TRBJ1-6,.,.,15,TRBV2,TGTGCCAGCAGTGACGCTCTCCTTAGTAATTCACCCCTCCACTTT,CASSDALLSNSPLHF
TRBJ1-2,.,.,13,TRBV12-3/TRBV12-4,TGTGCCAGCAGTGCTGTGAGCCCGAGTGGCTACACCTTC,CASSAVSPSGYTF
TRBJ1-5,.,TRBD1,15,TRBV6-1,TGTGCCAGCAGTGATACAGGGGCGAGCAATCAGCCCCAGCATTTT,CASSDTGASNQPQHF
TRBJ2-7,.,.,13,TRBV6-4,TGTGCCAGCAGTGAGCACCCTGAGAGGGAGCAGTACTTC,CASSEHPEREQYF
TRBJ1-2,.,.,14,TRBV2,TGTGCCACCAGACAGGACTATGGGGGCTATGGCTACACCTTC,CATRQDYGGYGYTF
TRBJ2-7,.,TRBD1,14,TRBV28,TGTGCCAGCAGTTCGGGACAGGTTACCTACGAGCAGTACTTC,CASSSGQVTYEQYF